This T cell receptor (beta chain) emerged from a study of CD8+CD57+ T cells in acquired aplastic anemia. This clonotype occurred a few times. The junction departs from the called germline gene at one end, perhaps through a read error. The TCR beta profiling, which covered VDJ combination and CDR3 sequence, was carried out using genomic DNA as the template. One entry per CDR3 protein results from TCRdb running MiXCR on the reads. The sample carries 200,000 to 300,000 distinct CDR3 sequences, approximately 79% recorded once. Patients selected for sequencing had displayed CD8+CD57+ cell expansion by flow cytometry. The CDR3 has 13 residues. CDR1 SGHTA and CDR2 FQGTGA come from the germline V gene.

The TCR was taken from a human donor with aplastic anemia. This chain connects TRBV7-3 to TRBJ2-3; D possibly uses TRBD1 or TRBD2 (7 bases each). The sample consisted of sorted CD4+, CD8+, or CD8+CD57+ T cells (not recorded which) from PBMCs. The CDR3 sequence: CASGYGGTDTEYF. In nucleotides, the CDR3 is TGTGCCAGCGGGTACGGGGGGACAGATACGGAGTATTTT.